Listed here are 24 T cell receptor beta chains from one sample, sequenced in a study of T cell repertoires in cytomegalovirus infection. These TCRs are of unknown antigen specificity. TCRdb ran MiXCR on the reads and lists one entry per CDR3 protein. Among roughly 310,000 distinct CDR3 sequences listed, about 29% were seen once. The input for sequencing was cultured PBMCs, taken from culture after CMV antigen stimulation. The receptors here all came from a human donor in good health (CMV status not recorded). Some clones in this sample may be carry-over from other donors' samples.

V usage is TRBV7-2 and J usage is TRBJ1-1; D gene unclear. V lost 4 bases, J lost 0 bases, and 9 bases lay in between. Germline CDR1 is SGHTA and CDR2 is FQGNSA. The CDR3 is 14 amino acids. The CDR3 DNA reads TGTGCCAGCAGCTCCACGCAGCTGAACACTGAAGCTTTCTTT. The encoded protein is CASSSTQLNTEAFF. The complete variable domain, with remaining parts taken from reference TRBV7-2 and TRBJ1-1, reads GAGVSQSPSNKVTEKGKDVELRCDPISGHTALYWYRQSLGQGLEFLIYFQGNSAPDKSGLPSDRFSAERTGGSVSTLTIQRTQQEDSAVYLCASSSTQLNTEAFFGQGTRLTVV.

The V gene is TRBV20-1, the J gene TRBJ1-2; D call uncertain. V dropped 3 bases and J dropped 0 bases, with 8 bases sitting between them. Looked up from germline, CDR1 is DFQATT and CDR2 is SNEGSKA (reference sequence). The CDR3 extends over 13 amino acids. The DNA of the CDR3 is TGCAGTGCTAGTTGGTTAGCTAACTATGGCTACACCTTC. It codes for CSASWLANYGYTF.

The rearrangement joins TRBV5-1 to TRBJ2-1, with D perhaps matching TRBD2 (7 bases). The CDR3 loop spans 15 amino acids. The V end was cut by 0 bases, the J end by 6 bases, with 13 bases between. Germline CDR1 and CDR2: SGHRS and YFSETQ. The CDR3 DNA reads TGCGCCAGCAGCTTGGTACAGGGACTACGCAATGAGCAGTTCTTC. Protein product: CASSLVQGLRNEQFF.

This chain links TRBV28 with TRBJ2-1; 9 positions match TRBD1. The CDR3 contains 12 residues. The V segment lost 6 bases and the J segment 9 bases; nucleotides outside the gene matches: 3. In germline, CDR1 is MDHEN, CDR2 SYDVKM. CDR3 protein: CASRGQGPEQFF. CDR3 bases: TGTGCCAGCAGAGGACAGGGGCCTGAGCAGTTCTTC.

The rearrangement uses TRBV12-3 or TRBV12-4 and TRBJ1-3; TRBD1 matches 8 bases. This CDR3 is 15 amino acids long. Losses at the gene ends were 6 bases for V and 2 bases for J; bases not matched to a gene: 6. In nucleotides, the CDR3 is TGTGCCAGCAGACCCCCAGGGGGCACTGGAAACACCATATATTTT. This translates into CASRPPGGTGNTIYF.

In this sample, this clonotype turned up a few times. V and J are TRBV7-2 and TRBJ2-2, with 8 bases fitting TRBD2. The CDR3 totals 16 residues. Germline CDR1 is SGHTA and CDR2 is FQGNSA. Trimming removed 3 bases from V and 2 bases from J; junction bases left unmatched: 5. CDR3 nucleotide sequence: TGTGCCAGCAGCTTCACTAGCGGAATAAACACCGGGGAGCTGTTTTTT. This translates into CASSFTSGINTGELFF. Combining the CDR3 with reference TRBV7-2 and TRBJ2-2 gives the whole variable domain GAGVSQSPSNKVTEKGKDVELRCDPISGHTALYWYRQSLGQGLEFLIYFQGNSAPDKSGLPSDRFSAERTGGSVSTLTIQRTQQEDSAVYLCASSFTSGINTGELFFGEGSRLTVL.

V usage is TRBV12-3 or TRBV12-4 and J usage is TRBJ1-4; maybe TRBD1 (6 bases). The CDR3 covers 12 residues. V lost 6 bases, J lost 10 bases, and 12 bases lay in between. The CDR3 bases are TGTGCCAGCAGCCCGGACAGAGTAAAACTGTTTTTT. Protein sequence: CASSPDRVKLFF.

This clonotype came up a few times. This chain connects TRBV10-3 to TRBJ1-2; D is ambiguous. V was shortened by 3 bases and J by 3 bases, with 5 bases between the two germline ends. The CDR3 extends over 12 amino acids. Germline V lookup: CDR1 ENHRY, CDR2 SYGVKD. The CDR3 sequence is CAISDQDYGYTF. DNA for the CDR3: TGTGCCATCAGTGATCAGGACTATGGCTACACCTTC.

The genes are TRBV20-1 and TRBJ1-3; maybe TRBD1 (6 bases). From germline, CDR1 is DFQATT and CDR2 SNEGSKA (reference sequence). V was trimmed by 3 bases and J by 0 bases, leaving 12 bases between them. CDR3 size: 15 residues. DNA for the CDR3: TGCAGTGCTAGTGAGGGGGGCATCTCTGGAAACACCATATATTTT. Translated, it gives CSASEGGISGNTIYF.

The chain is built from TRBV28 and TRBJ2-2; 13 bases fit TRBD2. CDR3 length: 17 amino acids. V shed 6 bases and J 4 bases; nucleotides not matched to a gene: 8. The germline CDR1 and CDR2 sequences are MDHEN and SYDVKM. The chain's CDR3 is CASRLRGLAGITGELFF. CDR3 coding DNA: TGTGCCAGCAGACTAAGGGGACTAGCGGGGATCACCGGGGAGCTGTTTTTT.

Here the CDR3 DNA reads TGTGCCAGCAGCTTCCCGGGGGCAGGTTCCACTGAAGCTTTCTTT. The encoded protein is CASSFPGAGSTEAFF. The chain recombines TRBV11-2 with TRBJ1-1; tentative D call: TRBD1 (6 bases). This CDR3 comprises 15 residues. With 3 bases removed from V and 4 bases from J, the gap between germline ends came to 15 bases. Looked up from germline, CDR1 is SGHAT and CDR2 is FQNNGV.

This rearrangement joins TRBV10-2 to TRBJ2-1; 9 bases align to TRBD2. Looked up from germline, CDR1 is WSHSY and CDR2 is SAAADI. The CDR3 contains 15 residues. With V trimmed by 7 bases and J by 6 bases, 10 bases remained unmatched. CDR3: CASNGLGGGANEQFF. CDR3 bases: TGCGCCAGCAATGGGCTCGGCGGGGGGGCCAATGAGCAGTTCTTC.

The rearrangement uses TRBV7-9 and TRBJ2-1, with D hard to call. Trimming stripped 2 bases from V and 0 bases from J, with 5 bases between. The CDR3 loop spans 14 amino acids. CDR1 and CDR2 from the germline V gene are SEHNR and FQNEAQ (reference sequence). This CDR3 is CASSLRISYNEQFF. The CDR3 DNA sequence: TGTGCCAGCAGCTTAAGGATCTCCTACAATGAGCAGTTCTTC.

The gene calls are TRBV27 and TRBJ2-5; the D gene is possibly TRBD1 (6 bases). From germline, CDR1 is MNHEY and CDR2 SMNVEV (reference sequence). This CDR3 region has 14 residues. V lost 4 bases and J lost 5, with 14 bases in between. CDR3 amino acids: CASSSQGPGETQYF. Here the CDR3 DNA reads TGTGCCAGCAGTTCACAGGGCCCGGGGGAGACCCAGTACTTC.

This clonotype was counted between two and nine times. CDR3 in DNA: TGTGCCAGCAGCCAACTAGCGGGGCTAGCGACAGATACGCAGTATTTT. Amino acids: CASSQLAGLATDTQYF. J is TRBJ2-3 and V is TRBV4-2; the match to TRBD2 covers 9 bases. Trimming took 2 bases from V and 3 from J; bases not matched to a gene: 6. The CDR3 is 16 residues long. Per germline, CDR1 LGHNA and CDR2 YNFKEQ.

This chain uses TRBV25-1 with TRBJ2-1; a weak D match, TRBD1 (5 bases). The CDR3 contains 18 residues. Germline CDR1 MGHDK, CDR2 SYGVNS. V was clipped by 1 base and J by 0 bases, with 16 bases between them. This CDR3 is CASSELVVKGRSYNEQFF. The CDR3 DNA follows: TGTGCCAGCAGTGAATTAGTCGTTAAGGGGCGCTCCTACAATGAGCAGTTCTTC. The full variable domain, completed using reference TRBV25-1 and TRBJ2-1, is EADIYQTPRYLVIGTGKKITLECSQTMGHDKMYWYQQDPGMELHLIHYSYGVNSTEKGDLSSESTVSRIRTEHFPLTLESARPSHTSQYLCASSELVVKGRSYNEQFFGPGTRLTVL.

The rearrangement uses TRBV15 and TRBJ1-2, with 9 bases that match TRBD1. The junction had 3 bases not matched to a gene; V was cut back by 0 bases and J by 1 base. CDR1 and CDR2 from the germline V gene are LNHNV and YYDKDF (reference sequence). CDR3 length equals 16 residues. DNA for the CDR3: TGTGCCACCAGCAGAGATCGGACAGGGGATAACTATGGCTACACCTTC. Protein sequence: CATSRDRTGDNYGYTF. Full variable domain (missing parts from reference TRBV15 and TRBJ1-2): DAMVIQNPRYQVTQFGKPVTLSCSQTLNHNVMYWYQQKSSQAPKLLFHYYDKDFNNEADTPDNFQSRRPNTSFCFLDIRSPGLGDTAMYLCATSRDRTGDNYGYTFGSGTRLTVV.

There are a few counts of this clonotype. The chain carries TRBV6-5 and TRBJ2-3; D gene ambiguous. The CDR3 totals 15 residues. Germline values: CDR1 MNHEY, CDR2 SVGAGI. The germline V and J ends were trimmed by 6 bases and 2 bases, with 15 bases remaining between them. CDR3 loop: CASSNSLIPTDTQYF. The DNA of the CDR3 is TGTGCCAGCAGCAATAGCTTGATCCCCACAGATACGCAGTATTTT.

This clonotype showed up just a few times. The V gene is TRBV7-2, the J gene TRBJ2-1; D is undetermined. The CDR3 extends over 13 amino acids. V was clipped by 2 bases and J by 3 bases, with 5 bases between them. Germline values: CDR1 SGHTA, CDR2 FQGNSA. The CDR3 bases are TGTGCCAGCAGCTTAATCCGCTACAATGAGCAGTTCTTC. Translation gives CASSLIRYNEQFF. The whole variable domain, remainder taken from reference TRBV7-2 and TRBJ2-1, is GAGVSQSPSNKVTEKGKDVELRCDPISGHTALYWYRQSLGQGLEFLIYFQGNSAPDKSGLPSDRFSAERTGGSVSTLTIQRTQQEDSAVYLCASSLIRYNEQFFGPGTRLTVL.

This clonotype has just a few counts. The rearrangement uses TRBV4-1 and TRBJ1-1; TRBD1 might be the D (6 bases). Trimming took off 3 bases at V and 1 base at J, with 15 bases between the two ends. The CDR3 covers 16 residues. Looked up from germline, CDR1 is MGHRA and CDR2 is YSYEKL. The chain's CDR3 is CASSHLGGTTNTEAFF. The CDR3 coding sequence is TGCGCCAGCAGCCATCTTGGGGGGACAACGAACACTGAAGCTTTCTTT.

This clonotype has a handful of counts. The rearrangement joins TRBV15 to TRBJ2-1, with D perhaps matching TRBD1 or TRBD2 (6 bases each). V was cut by 1 base and J by 9 bases, with 13 bases left in between. The CDR3 has 14 residues. The germline gives CDR1 LNHNV, CDR2 YYDKDF (reference sequence). In DNA form, the CDR3 reads TGTGCCACCAGCAGAGGTACAGGGAGGTCTGAGCAGTTCTTC. Translation: CATSRGTGRSEQFF.

The rearrangement uses TRBV7-8 and TRBJ2-7; D uncertain. Germline lookup yields CDR1 SGHVS and CDR2 FQNEAQ. Trimming left V 3 bases short and J 2 bases short, with 14 bases between. This CDR3 spans 15 amino acids. The CDR3 region has the DNA TGTGCCAGCAGCTTTGGGCCCCCGGCCACCTACGAGCAGTACTTC. Amino acid sequence: CASSFGPPATYEQYF.

The V gene is TRBV7-2, the J gene TRBJ2-1; D is ambiguous. The CDR3 spans 12 residues. The germline V gene encodes CDR1 SGHTA and CDR2 FQGNSA. V lost 4 bases to trimming and J lost 8 bases, with 9 bases between them. The CDR3 loop is CASSSMSDEQFF. CDR3 nucleotide sequence: TGTGCCAGCAGCTCCATGTCGGATGAGCAGTTCTTC.

This clonotype was picked up many times. The chain has TRBV7-2 and TRBJ2-5; D ambiguous. V gave up 5 bases and J gave up 0 bases, with 13 bases separating them. Germline CDR1 reads SGHTA; CDR2 reads FQGNSA. This CDR3 spans 15 amino acids. The CDR3 DNA reads TGTGCCAGCAGCCCGGACGCCGTGTACCAAGAGACCCAGTACTTC. Amino acid sequence: CASSPDAVYQETQYF.